The clone carrying this T cell receptor beta chain showed up just a few times. The germline gives CDR1 SQVTM, CDR2 ANQGSEA. The CDR3 is 15 residues long. Losses at the gene ends were 2 bases for V and 4 bases for J; bases not matched to a gene: 3. From the RT-PCR reads, TCRdb called clonotypes with MiXCR, one entry per CDR3 protein. The table has about 680,000 distinct CDR3 sequences, 13% to 15% seen once. Specimen: memory CD4+ T cells from blood. The chain joins TRBV29-1 to TRBJ2-1; 12 bases map to TRBD2. The TCR originated in a female donor in good health, serving as a healthy control. CDR3 protein: CSVEKTSGGYNEQFF. CDR3 nucleotides: TGCAGCGTTGAAAAGACTAGCGGGGGATACAATGAGCAGTTCTTC.